These T cell receptor beta chains were read from a single sample in a study of T cell changes during pregnancy in multiple sclerosis. The protocol was immunoSEQ multiplex PCR, while the TCRdb copy is restricted to in-frame clones and leaves out a portion. The table has roughly 29,000 clones, around 90% seen once. The starting material was CD8+ T cells from peripheral blood mononuclear cells, obtained before pregnancy. These TCRs come from a female donor with multiple sclerosis, enrolled in a pregnancy study. Both conserved end residues are part of each CDR3. A D gene is named only where the DNA matches it firmly. Rows give clone size only sometimes, using once, few, many, or a class for an expanded clone.

clone_size j_call d_call v_call cdr3_nt cdr3_aa
- TRBJ2-2 - TRBV5-4 TGTGCCAGCAGCTCAATATCGGGACTCCTAAACACCGGGGAGCTGTTTTTT CASSSISGLLNTGELFF
few TRBJ1-1 - TRBV5-5 TGTGCCAGCAGCCCGGGACTCCAGAAGGGCATGAACACTGAAGCTTTCTTT CASSPGLQKGMNTEAFF
- TRBJ1-2 TRBD1 TRBV30 TGTGCCTGGGGGACAGGGGGCGGCTATGGCTACACCTTC CAWGTGGGYGYTF
- TRBJ1-1 TRBD1 TRBV5-6 TGTGCCAGCAGCTACGGGACAGGGACCGACACTGAAGCTTTCTTT CASSYGTGTDTEAFF
- TRBJ1-6 - TRBV18 TGTGCCAGCTCACCACCGAGGGTCGGTTCACCCCTCCACTTT CASSPPRVGSPLHF
- TRBJ1-2 - TRBV7-9 TGTGCCAGCAGCTTAGTAGGCAGGCGAAACTATGGCTACACCTTC CASSLVGRRNYGYTF
- TRBJ1-4 - TRBV5-1 TGCGCCAGCAGCGATCATTTGATTCAGGGAGGAGAAAAACTGTTTTTT CASSDHLIQGGEKLFF
- TRBJ2-1 - TRBV27 TGTGCCAGCAGTTTGTTAACTGGACACAGCTCCTACAATGAGCAGTTCTTC CASSLLTGHSSYNEQFF
- TRBJ2-7 TRBD1 TRBV9 TGTGCCAGCAGCCCGGGACAGAGGTCCTACGAGCAGTACTTC CASSPGQRSYEQYF
- TRBJ2-7 - TRBV28 TGTGCCAGCAGTTTTCCCGGGAGCGCCTACGAGCAGTACTTC CASSFPGSAYEQYF
- TRBJ2-3 - TRBV2 TGTGCCGTAGGGGCCACAGATACGCAGTATTTT CAVGATDTQYF
- TRBJ2-4 TRBD1 TRBV4-3 TGCGCCAGCAGCCAGTACCCCGGGACAGGGAAGATTATAGCCAAAAACATTCAGTACTTC CASSQYPGTGKIIAKNIQYF
once TRBJ2-1 TRBD2 TRBV7-6 TGTGCCAGCAGCCCCCTGACTAGCGGGGGGTTCCGTGACGAGCAGTTCTTC CASSPLTSGGFRDEQFF
- TRBJ2-3 TRBD2 TRBV27 TGTGCCAGCAGTTTAGGGGCCCCTAGCGGGGGGGCAGTAGATACGCAGTATTTT CASSLGAPSGGAVDTQYF
- TRBJ1-5 - TRBV30 TGTGCCTGCCGGGGATCAGGCAATCAGCCCCAGCATTTT CACRGSGNQPQHF
- TRBJ1-2 - TRBV2 TGTGCCAGCAGGGGGAGTGAAGGCTATGGCTACACCTTC CASRGSEGYGYTF
- TRBJ2-1 TRBD2 TRBV7-9 TGTGCCAGCAGCTTCGGGGGGTCCAATGAGCAGTTCTTC CASSFGGSNEQFF
- TRBJ1-2 TRBD1 TRBV19 TGTGCCAGTAGTACCCCTCCGGGACAGGGGGCGCGTTCCGGCTACACCTTC CASSTPPGQGARSGYTF
- TRBJ2-3 TRBD2 TRBV2 TGTGCCAGCAGTGAAGCGACTAGCGGGGAGGACACAGATACGCAGTATTTT CASSEATSGEDTDTQYF
- TRBJ2-5 TRBD1 TRBV14 TGTGCCAGCAGCCTAAACTTGGGACAGGGGTCGGAGACCCAGTACTTC CASSLNLGQGSETQYF
- TRBJ2-7 TRBD2 TRBV27 TGTGCCAGCAGCCGAACGACTAGCGTGAGCTCCTACGAGCAGTACTTC CASSRTTSVSSYEQYF
- TRBJ2-2 - TRBV6-4 TGTGCCAGCAGTGAGAACGGGGAGGCCGGGGAGCTGTTTTTT CASSENGEAGELFF
- TRBJ1-4 - TRBV5-1 TGCGCCAGCAGCTTAGTACGGCCGGGAGAACCTGGGGCTAATGAAAAACTGTTTTTT CASSLVRPGEPGANEKLFF
- TRBJ2-7 TRBD2 TRBV7-8 TGTGCCAGCAGCTTATTAGCGGGGGTGTACGAGCAGTACTTC CASSLLAGVYEQYF
once TRBJ2-5 TRBD1 TRBV5-6 TGTGCCAGCAGCTGGGGGACAGGGAGTGAGACCCAGTACTTC CASSWGTGSETQYF
- TRBJ1-6 - TRBV4-3 TGCGCCAGCAGCCAAGATCTGTTCGGGTCAGAAGATAATTCACCCCTCCACTTT CASSQDLFGSEDNSPLHF
- TRBJ2-1 TRBD1 TRBV4-1 TGCGCCAGCAGCCAGATCCGGGACAGCTCCTACAATGAGCAGTTCTTC CASSQIRDSSYNEQFF
- TRBJ2-3 - TRBV7-9 TGTGCCAGCAGCTTACGCAGGAGCACAGATACGCAGTATTTT CASSLRRSTDTQYF
- TRBJ1-3 - TRBV9 TGTGCCAGCAGCGTATCCGGGACTCCTAGCTCTGGAAACACCATATATTTT CASSVSGTPSSGNTIYF
- TRBJ1-1 TRBD1 TRBV23-1 TGCGCCAGCAGTTACGGACAGGGGGCCGTGACTGAAGCTTTCTTT CASSYGQGAVTEAFF
- TRBJ2-2 TRBD2 TRBV29-1 TGCAGCGTTCTTGGACTAGCGGGGGGGCATTTCAATACCGGGGAGCTGTTTTTT CSVLGLAGGHFNTGELFF
- TRBJ2-5 TRBD1 TRBV27 TGTGCCAGCAGTCTCGGGACAGGGGGACGAGGAGAGACCCAGTACTTC CASSLGTGGRGETQYF
- TRBJ1-2 - TRBV4-1 TGCGCCAGCAGCCCCCCAGGCCGTGGATCCTATGGCTACACCTTC CASSPPGRGSYGYTF
- TRBJ1-1 TRBD1 TRBV19 TGTGCCAGTAGTACCGACAGGGAGGATAACACTGAAGCTTTCTTT CASSTDREDNTEAFF
- TRBJ1-2 - TRBV4-1 TGCGCCAGCAGCCAATTAGCGGGGGGGTATGGCTACACCTTC CASSQLAGGYGYTF
once TRBJ1-3 - TRBV4-3 TGCGCCAGCAGCCCATGGTTACAGGACCCTTCTGGAAACACCATATATTTT CASSPWLQDPSGNTIYF
- TRBJ2-1 TRBD2 TRBV6-5 TGTGCCAGCAGTTCCAGCGGGGGGGGAAATGAGCAGTTCTTC CASSSSGGGNEQFF
- TRBJ2-5 TRBD1 TRBV11-2 TGTGCCAGCAGACGACAGGGAATCCAAGAGACCCAGTACTTC CASRRQGIQETQYF
- TRBJ1-2 TRBD1 TRBV2 TGTGCCAGCATTCAAAACCCGGGACAGGGGGCGTTGGACTATGGCTACACCTTC CASIQNPGQGALDYGYTF
- TRBJ2-7 - TRBV30 TGTGCCTGGAGTGTATGGCTCGAGCAGTACTTC CAWSVWLEQYF
- TRBJ2-1 TRBD2 TRBV4-2 TGTGCCAGCAGCCAAGATGCTAGCGGGGGGGTGAGGGAGCAGTTCTTC CASSQDASGGVREQFF
- TRBJ2-2 - TRBV21-1 TGTGCCAGCAGCAAACCAACGACCCGGACAGTGAACACCGGGGAGCTGTTTTTT CASSKPTTRTVNTGELFF
once TRBJ2-7 - TRBV6-5 TGTGCCAGCAGTACACGGACAGTCTACGAGCAGTACTTC CASSTRTVYEQYF
- TRBJ1-1 - TRBV9 TGTGCCAGCAGCATGGAAGGGGGATGGACTGAAGCTTTCTTT CASSMEGGWTEAFF
- TRBJ2-2 - TRBV10-3 TGTGCCATCAGTGAGTCTAGGCAGGGGAACACCGGGGAGCTGTTTTTT CAISESRQGNTGELFF
once TRBJ1-5 - TRBV21-1 TGTGCCAGCAACATGGACAGTAGCAATCAGCCCCAGCATTTT CASNMDSSNQPQHF
- TRBJ1-5 TRBD1 TRBV11-2 TGTGCCAGCAGCTTAGGAGCAGGGGGGAACAGCCCCCAGCATTTT CASSLGAGGNSPQHF
- TRBJ2-7 TRBD2 TRBV13 TGTGCCAGCAGTAGAAAAAGCGGGGGGGCCTACGAGCAGTACTTC CASSRKSGGAYEQYF
- TRBJ1-2 - TRBV19 TGTGCCAGTAATCCCGGGGGGTTCTACTATGGCTACACCTTC CASNPGGFYYGYTF
once TRBJ1-2 - TRBV9 TGTGCCAGCAGCGTAGGCGGGGACGTAAGCTATGGCTACACCTTC CASSVGGDVSYGYTF
- TRBJ2-1 - TRBV5-1 TGCGCCAGCAGCCCCCTCCCGGAGGATAATGAGCAGTTCTTC CASSPLPEDNEQFF